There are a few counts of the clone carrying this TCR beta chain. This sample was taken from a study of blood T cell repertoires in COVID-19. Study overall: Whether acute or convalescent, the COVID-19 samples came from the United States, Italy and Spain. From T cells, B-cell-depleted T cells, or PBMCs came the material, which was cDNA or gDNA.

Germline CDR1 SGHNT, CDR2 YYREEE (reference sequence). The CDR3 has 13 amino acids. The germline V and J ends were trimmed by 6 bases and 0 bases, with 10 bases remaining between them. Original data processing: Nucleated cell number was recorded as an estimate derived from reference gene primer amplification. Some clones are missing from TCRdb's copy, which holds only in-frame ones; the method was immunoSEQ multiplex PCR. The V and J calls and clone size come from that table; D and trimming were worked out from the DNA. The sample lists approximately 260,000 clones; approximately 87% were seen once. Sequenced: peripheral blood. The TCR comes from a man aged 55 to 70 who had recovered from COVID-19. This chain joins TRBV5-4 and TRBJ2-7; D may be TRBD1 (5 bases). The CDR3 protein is CASTNRPSYEQYF. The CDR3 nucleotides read TGTGCCAGCACAAACAGGCCCTCCTACGAGCAGTACTTC.